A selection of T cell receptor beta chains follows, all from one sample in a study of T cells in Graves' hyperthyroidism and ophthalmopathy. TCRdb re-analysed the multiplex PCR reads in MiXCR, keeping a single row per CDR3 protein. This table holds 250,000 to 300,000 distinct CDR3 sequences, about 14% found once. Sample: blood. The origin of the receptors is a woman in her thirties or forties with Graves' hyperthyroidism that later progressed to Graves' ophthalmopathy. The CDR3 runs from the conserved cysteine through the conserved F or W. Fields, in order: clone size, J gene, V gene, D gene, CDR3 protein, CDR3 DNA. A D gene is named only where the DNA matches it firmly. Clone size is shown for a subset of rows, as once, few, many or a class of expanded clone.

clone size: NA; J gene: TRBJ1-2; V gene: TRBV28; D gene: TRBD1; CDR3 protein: CASSSQGARGYTF; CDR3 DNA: TGTGCCAGCAGCTCCCAGGGGGCGCGTGGCTACACCTTC
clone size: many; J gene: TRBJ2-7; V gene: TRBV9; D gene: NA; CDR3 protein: CASSAIQGGEQYF; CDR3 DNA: TGTGCCAGCAGCGCAATACAGGGTGGCGAGCAGTACTTC
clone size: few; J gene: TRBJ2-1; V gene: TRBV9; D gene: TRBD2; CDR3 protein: CAEAGSGRNEQFF; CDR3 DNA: TGTGCCGAGGCAGGTAGCGGGAGGAATGAGCAGTTCTTC
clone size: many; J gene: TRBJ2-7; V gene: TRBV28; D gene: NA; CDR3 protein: CASSYQPGRRGYEQYF; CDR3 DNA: TGTGCCAGCAGTTACCAACCGGGGCGTCGGGGTTACGAGCAGTACTTC
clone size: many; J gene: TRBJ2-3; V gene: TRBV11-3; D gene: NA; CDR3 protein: CASSPGWTDTQYF; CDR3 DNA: TGTGCCAGCAGCCCAGGGTGGACAGATACGCAGTATTTT
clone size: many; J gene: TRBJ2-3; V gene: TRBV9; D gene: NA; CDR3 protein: CASSVAGQSPTDTQYF; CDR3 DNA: TGTGCCAGCAGCGTAGCAGGCCAGTCCCCCACAGATACGCAGTATTTT
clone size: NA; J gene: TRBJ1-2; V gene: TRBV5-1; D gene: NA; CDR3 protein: CASSGVADPYGYTF; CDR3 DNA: TGCGCCAGCAGTGGCGTGGCAGACCCCTATGGCTACACCTTC
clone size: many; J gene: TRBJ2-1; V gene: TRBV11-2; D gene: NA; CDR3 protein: CASSLGLLSIEYNEQFF; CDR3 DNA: TGTGCCAGCAGCTTGGGGTTGTTGAGTATTGAGTACAATGAGCAGTTCTTC
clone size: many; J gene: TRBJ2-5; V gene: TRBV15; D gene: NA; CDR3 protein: CATSRWVGGETQYF; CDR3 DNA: TGTGCCACCAGCAGATGGGTAGGGGGAGAGACCCAGTACTTC
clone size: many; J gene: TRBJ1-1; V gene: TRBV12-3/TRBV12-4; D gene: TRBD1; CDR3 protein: CASSPGQRSPRTEAFF; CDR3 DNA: TGTGCCAGCAGCCCGGGACAGAGATCACCAAGGACTGAAGCTTTCTTT
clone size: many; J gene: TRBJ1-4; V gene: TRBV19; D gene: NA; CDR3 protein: CASSNPVREKLFF; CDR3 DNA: TGTGCCAGTAGTAACCCAGTACGTGAAAAACTGTTTTTT
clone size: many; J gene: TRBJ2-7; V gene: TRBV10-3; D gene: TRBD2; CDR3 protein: CAISESIRTATSGRLYEQYF; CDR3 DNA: TGTGCCATCAGTGAGTCCATTAGGACGGCCACTAGCGGGAGACTATACGAGCAGTACTTC
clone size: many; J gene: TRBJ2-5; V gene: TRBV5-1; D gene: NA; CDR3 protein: CASSFSGGGETQYF; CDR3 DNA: TGCGCCAGCAGCTTTTCAGGGGGAGGAGAGACCCAGTACTTC
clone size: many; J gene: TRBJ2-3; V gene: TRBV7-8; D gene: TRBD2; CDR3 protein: CASSEGLAGVEGTDTQYF; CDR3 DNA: TGTGCCAGCAGTGAGGGACTAGCGGGAGTAGAGGGCACAGATACGCAGTATTTT
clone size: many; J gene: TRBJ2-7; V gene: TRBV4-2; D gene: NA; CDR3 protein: CASSQVAGMEQYF; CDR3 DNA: TGTGCCAGCAGCCAAGTGGCTGGAATGGAGCAGTACTTC
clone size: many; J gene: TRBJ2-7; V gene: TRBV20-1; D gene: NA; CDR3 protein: CSAKGLAYEQYF; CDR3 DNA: TGCAGTGCCAAGGGACTTGCCTACGAGCAGTACTTC
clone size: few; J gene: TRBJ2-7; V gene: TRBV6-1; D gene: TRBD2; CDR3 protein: CASSESGLAASYEQYF; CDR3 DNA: TGTGCCAGCAGTGAATCGGGACTAGCGGCAAGCTACGAGCAGTACTTC
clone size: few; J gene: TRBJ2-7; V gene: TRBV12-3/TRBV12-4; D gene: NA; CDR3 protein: CASSPSEADEQYF; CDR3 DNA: TGTGCCAGCAGTCCCTCCGAGGCAGACGAGCAGTACTTC
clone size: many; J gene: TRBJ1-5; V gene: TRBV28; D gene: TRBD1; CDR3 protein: CASNLDRGGQPQHF; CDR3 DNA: TGTGCCAGCAATCTCGACAGGGGAGGCCAGCCCCAGCATTTT
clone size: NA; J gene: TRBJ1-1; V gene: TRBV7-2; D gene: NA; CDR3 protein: CASSPLTGVNTEAFF; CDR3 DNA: TGTGCCAGCAGCCCGTTGACAGGCGTGAACACTGAAGCTTTCTTT
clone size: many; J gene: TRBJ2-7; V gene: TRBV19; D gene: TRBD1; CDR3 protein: CASGQGAYEQYF; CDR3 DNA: TGTGCCAGTGGACAGGGGGCTTACGAGCAGTACTTC
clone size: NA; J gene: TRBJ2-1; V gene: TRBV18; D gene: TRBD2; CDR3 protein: CASSGPSGSYNEQFF; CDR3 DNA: TGTGCCAGCTCAGGCCCTAGCGGCTCCTACAATGAGCAGTTCTTC
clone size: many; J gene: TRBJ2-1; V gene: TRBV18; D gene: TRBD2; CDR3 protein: CASSLTSGGPYNEQFF; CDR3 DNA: TGTGCCAGCTCGCTGACTAGCGGAGGACCCTACAATGAGCAGTTCTTC